The text below deals with one T cell receptor (beta chain). Its antigen is undetermined. The data are from a study of PD-1 blockade in classical Hodgkin lymphoma. General study findings and limits: Relapsed/refractory patients reportedly had the lowest baseline TCR diversity, below newly diagnosed patients, who were below healthy donors. Later analyses included only patients treated at least 1 year post-ASCT. Prior therapy or disease activity may underlie the repertoire differences, whose causes remain undefined.

The CDR3 sequence is 13 residues long. Germline loops: CDR1 SGHTA, CDR2 FQGNSA. V was pared by 5 bases and J by 5 bases, with 4 bases of the junction left unmatched. Time point meaning: cycle 4 day 1 (C4D1), after 6 weeks of nivolumab. With no exception, relapse followed autologous stem cell transplantation in all patients, and brentuximab vedotin exposure varied. Data came from immunoSEQ multiplex PCR; TCRdb stores just in-frame clones and leaves some out. There are around 9,700 clones in the sample; around four fifths occur only once, and around 43% lies in the top ten. The V gene is TRBV7-2, the J gene TRBJ2-3; TRBD1 matches at 7 bases. This sample comprised peripheral blood mononuclear cells (PBMCs), obtained before the fourth cycle of nivolumab. The sequence derives from a human donor with classical Hodgkin lymphoma. The CDR3 coding sequence is TGTGCCAGCAGCAGGGGGCTGGGAGATACGCAGTATTTT. Encoded protein: CASSRGLGDTQYF.